The 23 T cell receptor beta chains below were found in one sample sequenced in a study of shared clonotypes between healthy human individuals. Using immunoSEQ multiplex PCR, the repertoire was profiled, and TCRdb retains in-frame clones only, with some absent. Seen here are roughly 300,000 clones, roughly 87% observed once, and the top ten hold about 17%. The sample consisted of memory CD8+ T cells sorted from blood. Noted subset: CD45RO+ cells pooled with CCR7-negative TemRA cells. These receptor sequences come from a man between 18 and 29 years old in good health.

The table lists this clone with a count of one. The chain combines TRBV6-1 with TRBJ2-7; D might be TRBD1 (6 bases). The CDR3 is made up of 15 amino acids. Trimming removed 0 bases from V and 6 bases from J, with 15 bases in between. Germline-derived CDR1 and CDR2 are MNHNS and SASEGT. The CDR3 DNA sequence: TGTGCCAGCAGTGAAGCTTCCTGGACAGACCCCGAGCAGTACTTC. The encoded protein is CASSEASWTDPEQYF.

The chain uses TRBV4-1 and TRBJ2-7; D remains ambiguous. V shed 0 bases and J shed 6 bases, with 3 bases lying between them. The CDR3 loop spans 11 amino acids. The V gene's germline CDR1 is MGHRA and CDR2 YSYEKL. CDR3 nucleotides: TGCGCCAGCAGCCAAGAAGGCGAGCAGTACTTC. This sequence encodes CASSQEGEQYF.

The genes are TRBV5-1 and TRBJ2-2, with unresolved D. V was trimmed by 4 bases and J by 3 bases, leaving 13 bases between them. The CDR3 runs 15 residues. The V gene's germline CDR1 is SGHRS and CDR2 YFSETQ. In DNA form, the CDR3 reads TGCGCCAGCAGCAAGGGTAATTGGGACACCGGGGAGCTGTTTTTT. Protein sequence: CASSKGNWDTGELFF.

The rearrangement uses TRBV11-2 and TRBJ1-1, with D perhaps matching TRBD1 (6 bases). The CDR3 has 14 residues. In germline, CDR1 is SGHAT, CDR2 FQNNGV. Between the trimmed V and J ends, which lost 3 bases and 2 bases, there was a span of 10 bases. CDR3 residues: CASSFWGRNTEAFF. The DNA of the CDR3 is TGTGCCAGCAGCTTCTGGGGGCGAAACACTGAAGCTTTCTTT.

This clone is a singleton in its sample. The chain combines TRBV7-6 with TRBJ2-7; 7 bases are shared with TRBD2. CDR3 length: 14 amino acids. V lost 5 bases and J lost 1; bases outside the gene matches: 5. The germline CDR1 and CDR2 sequences are SGHVS and FNYEAQ. The CDR3 sequence is CASSPREGSYEQYF. The CDR3 DNA is TGTGCCAGCAGCCCCAGGGAGGGTTCCTACGAGCAGTACTTC.

The V call is TRBV6-1, the J call TRBJ1-6, with D perhaps TRBD1 (5 bases). CDR1 and CDR2 from the germline V gene are MNHNS and SASEGT. The CDR3 is 15 residues long. The V end lost 1 base, the J end lost 7 bases, and 11 bases lay between the germline ends. DNA of the CDR3: TGTGCCAGCAGTGAAGGGCCCGGACACAATTCACCCCTCCACTTT. Translation gives CASSEGPGHNSPLHF.

J is TRBJ1-1 and V is TRBV27; 7 nucleotides line up with TRBD1. J gave up 2 bases and V 2 bases, and 8 bases lay outside the gene matches. Germline assignment: CDR1 MNHEY and CDR2 SMNVEV (reference sequence). The CDR3 extends over 16 amino acids. The CDR3 nucleotides are TGTGCCAGCAGTTTAGGCCCAGGGGGAGACAACACTGAAGCTTTCTTT. This sequence encodes CASSLGPGGDNTEAFF.

The chain links TRBV21-1 to TRBJ1-5. TRBV21-1 has pseudogene status. The CDR3 totals 15 residues. CDR3 coding DNA: TGTGCCAGCAGCAAACTCTGTTATAGCAATCAGCCCCAGCATTTT. Its protein is CASSKLCYSNQPQHF.

The chain links TRBV30 to TRBJ2-7, with 9 bases identical to TRBD2. CDR3 length equals 13 residues. Losses at the gene ends were 4 bases for V and 0 bases for J; bases not matched to a gene: 1. Germline-derived CDR1 and CDR2 are GTSNPN and SVGIG (reference sequence). CDR3 DNA: TGTGCCTGGAATAGCGGGAGCTCCTACGAGCAGTACTTC. Protein product: CAWNSGSSYEQYF.

This sequence joins TRBV6-5 and TRBJ2-1, with D perhaps TRBD1 or TRBD2 (5 bases each). This CDR3 region has 12 residues. Deletions cut 5 bases from V and 6 bases from J, with 8 bases between. Germline V gives CDR1 MNHEY, CDR2 SVGAGI. Written as DNA, the CDR3 is TGTGCCAGCAGTCCGGGGCCCAATGAGCAGTTCTTC. Protein sequence: CASSPGPNEQFF.

This rearrangement joins TRBV9 to TRBJ2-3; D gene ambiguous. The germline CDR1 and CDR2 sequences are SGDLS and YYNGEE. V gave up 4 bases and J gave up 4 bases, with 16 bases separating them. This CDR3 contains 15 residues. The CDR3 loop is CASSLADLRADTQYF. In nucleotides, the CDR3 is TGTGCCAGCAGCTTGGCAGACCTCCGGGCAGATACGCAGTATTTT.

The CDR3 spells CASSLDRGIEETQYF. DNA of the CDR3: TGCGCCAGCAGCCTTGACAGGGGGATTGAAGAGACCCAGTACTTC. This rearrangement joins TRBV4-1 to TRBJ2-5; 9 bases align to TRBD1. The J segment lost 3 bases and the V segment lost 4 bases, leaving 6 bases of the junction unmatched. CDR3 size: 15 residues. The germline gives CDR1 MGHRA, CDR2 YSYEKL.

This chain uses TRBV29-1 with TRBJ1-5; 10 nucleotides match TRBD1. The V gene end was trimmed by 1 base and the J gene end by 7 bases; junction bases not matched to a gene: 4. In germline, CDR1 is SQVTM, CDR2 ANQGSEA. The CDR3 contains 14 residues. In DNA form, the CDR3 reads TGCAGCGTTGAAGTGACAGGGGGCGGGCAGCCCCAGCATTTT. Its translation: CSVEVTGGGQPQHF.

V is TRBV18 and J is TRBJ2-7; 8 bases align to TRBD1. CDR1 and CDR2 from the germline V gene are KGHSH and LQKENI. Trimming cost V 0 bases and J 7 bases; bases outside gene matches: 8. The CDR3 covers 15 residues. The chain's CDR3 is CASSPPTGGSGEQYF. CDR3 DNA: TGTGCCAGCTCACCACCTACAGGGGGTTCGGGGGAGCAGTACTTC.

The V gene is TRBV7-9, the J gene TRBJ2-1; 9 bases align to TRBD1. The CDR3 consists of 15 residues. The J segment lost 4 bases and the V segment lost 5 bases, leaving 6 bases of the junction unmatched. The germline V gene encodes CDR1 SEHNR and CDR2 FQNEAQ (reference sequence). CDR3 loop: CASSPTGGEYNEQFF. Written as DNA, the CDR3 is TGTGCCAGCAGCCCCACAGGGGGCGAATACAATGAGCAGTTCTTC.

The chain joins TRBV7-8 to TRBJ2-5, with a tentative D call TRBD2 (5 bases). This CDR3 contains 14 residues. Germline V gene data show CDR1 as SGHVS and CDR2 as FQNEAQ. Trimming cost V 6 bases and J 1 base, with 12 bases left between them. CDR3 in DNA: TGTGCCAGCAGATGGGAGCCAGCCCAAGAGACCCAGTACTTC. Translating gives CASRWEPAQETQYF.

The genes are TRBV29-1 and TRBJ1-2; D call uncertain. Per germline, CDR1 SQVTM and CDR2 ANQGSEA. The CDR3 spans 14 residues. The ends were cut back, 2 bases at V and 3 bases at J, with 13 bases in the middle. This CDR3 reads CSVEYPGGHYGYTF. The DNA for the CDR3 is TGCAGCGTTGAATACCCCGGCGGACACTATGGCTACACCTTC.

V is TRBV5-4 and J is TRBJ2-7; weak D call: TRBD1 (5 bases). CDR3 length: 12 residues. The V end lost 4 bases, the J end lost 5 bases, and 10 bases lay between the germline ends. CDR1 and CDR2 (germline): SGHNT, YYREEE (reference sequence). The CDR3 loop reads CASSRRRDEQYF. The CDR3 coding sequence is TGTGCCAGCAGCCGGCGCAGGGACGAGCAGTACTTC.

This chain joins TRBV20-1 and TRBJ2-1, with unresolved D. The germline V gene encodes CDR1 DFQATT and CDR2 SNEGSKA (reference sequence). V gave up 3 bases and J gave up 2 bases, with 2 bases separating them. The length of the CDR3 is 11 residues. The CDR3 loop reads CSARPYNEQFF. The CDR3 DNA reads as TGCAGTGCTAGGCCCTACAATGAGCAGTTCTTC.

The chain joins TRBV4-1 to TRBJ1-2; D uncertain. The V end lost 0 bases, the J end lost 4 bases, and 12 bases lay between the germline ends. This CDR3 is built from 15 residues. From germline, CDR1 is MGHRA and CDR2 YSYEKL. As DNA, the CDR3 is TGCGCCAGCAGCCAAGATCTGGGTGACGGCTATGGCTACACCTTC. The encoded protein is CASSQDLGDGYGYTF.

About this clone itself: Other DNA sequences within the sample encode an identical CDR3. The chain employs TRBV5-1 and TRBJ2-7; 10 bases line up with TRBD1. There are 15 residues in the CDR3. The junction had 2 bases not matched to a gene; V was cut back by 1 base and J by 1 base. The germline gives CDR1 SGHRS, CDR2 YFSETQ. The CDR3 region has the DNA TGCGCCAGCAGCTTGACGGGACAGGGGTCCTACGAGCAGTACTTC. Its translation: CASSLTGQGSYEQYF. The full variable domain, rest sourced from reference TRBV5-1 and TRBJ2-7, is KAGVTQTPRYLIKTRGQQVTLSCSPISGHRSVSWYQQTPGQGLQFLFEYFSETQRNKGNFPGRFSGRQFSNSRSEMNVSTLELGDSALYLCASSLTGQGSYEQYFGPGTRLTVT.

CDR3 sequence reads: CASSQGGQGYNEGQFF. The CDR3 DNA reads TGCGCCAGCAGCCAAGGGGGTCAGGGATACAATGAGGGGCAGTTCTTC. The rearrangement links TRBV4-3 to TRBJ2-1; D possibly uses TRBD1 or TRBD2 (5 bases each). Trimming took off 1 base at V and 12 bases at J, with 22 bases between the two ends. This CDR3 region has 16 residues. Germline assignment: CDR1 LGHNA and CDR2 YSLEER.

The chain links TRBV28 to TRBJ2-2, with no clear D. CDR3 length: 14 residues. CDR1 is MDHEN, CDR2 SYDVKM, per germline. V lost 6 bases, J lost 7 bases, and 15 bases lay in between. CDR3 residues: CASSHDTFGGELFF. The CDR3 DNA reads TGTGCCAGCAGCCACGACACCTTTGGCGGGGAGCTGTTTTTT.